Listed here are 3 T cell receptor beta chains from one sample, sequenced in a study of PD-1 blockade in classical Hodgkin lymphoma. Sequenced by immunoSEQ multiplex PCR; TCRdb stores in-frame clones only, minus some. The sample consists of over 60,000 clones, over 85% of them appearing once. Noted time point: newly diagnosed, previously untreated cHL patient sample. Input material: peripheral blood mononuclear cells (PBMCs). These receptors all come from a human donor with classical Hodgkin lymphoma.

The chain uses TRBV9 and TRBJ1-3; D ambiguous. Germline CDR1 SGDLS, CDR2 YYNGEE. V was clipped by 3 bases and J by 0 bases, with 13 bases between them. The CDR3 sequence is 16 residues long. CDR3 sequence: CASSAGNAYSGNTIYF. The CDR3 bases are TGTGCCAGCAGCGCGGGGAACGCCTACTCTGGAAACACCATATATTTT.

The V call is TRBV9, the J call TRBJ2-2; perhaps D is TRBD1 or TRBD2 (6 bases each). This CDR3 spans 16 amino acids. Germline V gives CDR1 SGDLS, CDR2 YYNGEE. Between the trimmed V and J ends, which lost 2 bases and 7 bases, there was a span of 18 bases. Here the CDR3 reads CASSVSGANFGGELFF. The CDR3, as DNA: TGTGCCAGCAGCGTCTCGGGGGCGAATTTCGGCGGGGAGCTGTTTTTT.

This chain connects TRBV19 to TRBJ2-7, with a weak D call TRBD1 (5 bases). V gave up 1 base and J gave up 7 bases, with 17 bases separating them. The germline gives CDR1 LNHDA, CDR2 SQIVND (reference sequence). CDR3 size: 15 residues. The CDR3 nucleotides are TGTGCCAGTAGTATAGGAGGTAGGGGCCCACGGGAGCAGTACTTC. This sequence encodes CASSIGGRGPREQYF. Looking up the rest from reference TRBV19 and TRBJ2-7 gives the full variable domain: DGGITQSPKYLFRKEGQNVTLSCEQNLNHDAMYWYRQDPGQGLRLIYYSQIVNDFQKGDIAEGYSVSREKKESFPLTVTSAQKNPTAFYLCASSIGGRGPREQYFGPGTRLTVT.